This TCR beta chain was sequenced during a study of cytomegalovirus exposure and HLA in healthy donors. Study-level results: Among the most significant clusters, several appeared linked to common viral pathogens in a later analysis. The authors judged a highly shared variant cluster likely a sequencing artifact. Published work reported that the classifier diagnosed cytomegalovirus status with high specificity and sensitivity.

Trimming cost V 3 bases and J 3 bases, with 11 bases left between them. The V gene's germline CDR1 is GTSNPN and CDR2 SVGIG (reference sequence). The CDR3 spans 14 residues. Whereas donors were nominally healthy upon sampling, unrecorded immune exposures were probable. 60 Vbeta and 13 Jbeta primers were used in PCR. The protocol was immunoSEQ multiplex PCR, while the TCRdb copy is restricted to in-frame clones and leaves out a portion. The sample consists of about 73,000 clones, 65% to 85% of them appearing once. For this clone: Its target is not known.

This rearrangement joins TRBV30 to TRBJ2-2; D not resolved. The sample comprised PBMCs. This receptor was identified in a man between 65 and 80 years old in good health and CMV-seronegative. This chain's CDR3 is CAWRALMDTGELFF. Written as DNA, the CDR3 is TGTGCCTGGAGAGCCCTGATGGACACCGGGGAGCTGTTTTTT.